Below are 25 T cell receptor beta chains sequenced from a single sample in a study of human T cells and chemical hapten exposure. TCRdb analysed the RACE reads with MiXCR anew, one entry per CDR3 protein. The table lists more than 150,000 distinct CDR3 sequences, 13% to 15% of them singletons, with 1.7% in the top ten. Time point specified: patch test 1, 2 weeks after DPC sensitization. The treatment here: therapeutic diphenylcyclopropenone sensitization with weekly scalp DPC. The material was whole blood, obtained in connection with sensitization to the hapten diphenylcyclopropenone (DPC). Receptors originate from a woman aged 25-40 years with alopecia areata. Some clones in this sample may be carry-over from other donors' samples.

The table lists this clonotype with a count of one. This sequence joins TRBV7-3 and TRBJ1-2; the D is unclear. CDR1 SGHTA and CDR2 FQGTGA come from the germline V gene. CDR3 length equals 16 residues. V lost 3 bases and J lost 8, with 22 bases in between. The CDR3 bases are TGTGCCAGCAGCTTCGGCCCCCCGGTGGACTTGGGAGGCTACACCTTC. This codes for CASSFGPPVDLGGYTF.

This clonotype was found a few times. This chain uses TRBV29-1 with TRBJ1-2; possibly TRBD1 for D (5 bases). Germline-derived CDR1 and CDR2 are SQVTM and ANQGSEA. CDR3 length: 10 residues. V lost 7 bases to trimming and J lost 8 bases, with 11 bases between them. CDR3 residues: CSGDGDGYTF. CDR3 sequence (DNA): TGCAGCGGTGATGGGGACGGCTACACCTTC.

This rearrangement joins TRBV27 to TRBJ2-1; 9 bases map to TRBD2. Losses at the gene ends were 7 bases for V and 6 bases for J; bases not matched to a gene: 10. The CDR3 has 15 amino acids. Germline CDR1 and CDR2: MNHEY and SMNVEV (reference sequence). The CDR3 loop is CASNPGTSYRNEQFF. The CDR3, as DNA: TGTGCCAGCAACCCCGGGACTAGCTACCGCAATGAGCAGTTCTTC.

The chain is built from TRBV15 and TRBJ2-3; TRBD2 might be the D (6 bases). CDR1 is LNHNV, CDR2 YYDKDF, per germline (reference sequence). Trimming pared 0 bases from V and 4 bases from J, leaving 8 bases between. The CDR3 loop spans 14 amino acids. CDR3 region: CATSRERRADTQYF. The CDR3, as DNA: TGTGCCACCAGCAGAGAAAGGAGGGCAGATACGCAGTATTTT.

This clonotype has more than one count but fewer than ten. The genes are TRBV5-1 and TRBJ2-2, with unresolved D. There are 13 residues in the CDR3. The V gene lost 0 bases and the J gene lost 7 bases, with 7 bases spanning the gap. Germline V gene sequence: CDR1 SGHRS, CDR2 YFSETQ. The CDR3 is CASSLGLFGELFF. The CDR3 nucleotides are TGCGCCAGCAGCTTGGGGTTATTCGGGGAGCTGTTTTTT.

In its sample, this clonotype was seen a few times. The rearrangement uses TRBV9 and TRBJ1-1; D gene uncertain. Germline values: CDR1 SGDLS, CDR2 YYNGEE. This CDR3 comprises 15 residues. V dropped 4 bases and J dropped 3 bases, with 16 bases sitting between them. The CDR3 DNA follows: TGTGCCAGCAGCCCCATCATGGCGGGATACACTGAAGCTTTCTTT. Translated: CASSPIMAGYTEAFF.

This clonotype has a handful of counts. The rearrangement joins TRBV7-2 to TRBJ1-6; TRBD1 is a possible D gene (6 bases). CDR1 is SGHTA and CDR2 is FQGNSA in the germline V gene. The CDR3 length is 17 residues. V was shortened by 4 bases and J by 1 base, with 14 bases between the two germline ends. The DNA of the CDR3 is TGTGCCAGCAGCTACTTACAGGGACCGTCCTATAATTCACCCCTCCACTTT. Residues: CASSYLQGPSYNSPLHF.

The sample holds a few counts of this clonotype. The genes are TRBV12-3 or TRBV12-4 and TRBJ2-5; TRBD1 aligns across 10 bases. The CDR3 length is 13 residues. V dropped 6 bases and J dropped 10; count of bases not matched to a gene: 8. The CDR3 nucleotides are TGTGCCAGCAGCGGTGGGACAGGGGTGGACCAGTACTTC. This codes for CASSGGTGVDQYF.

V usage is TRBV29-1 and J usage is TRBJ1-5; perhaps TRBD1 as D (5 bases). The V gene's germline CDR1 is SQVTM and CDR2 ANQGSEA. V gave up 5 bases and J gave up 2 bases, with 13 bases separating them. The CDR3 has 14 residues. This chain's CDR3 is CSVSQGGRNQPQHF. CDR3 bases: TGCAGCGTTTCGCAGGGTGGTCGCAATCAGCCCCAGCATTTT.

This clonotype was detected ten times or more. The chain joins TRBV6-2 or TRBV6-3 to TRBJ2-1; D gene ambiguous. The germline gives CDR1 MNHEY, CDR2 SVGEGT. This CDR3 comprises 14 residues. The germline V and J ends were trimmed by 4 bases and 2 bases, with 9 bases remaining between them. CDR3 amino acids: CASSFSGTYNEQFF. CDR3 nucleotide sequence: TGTGCCAGCAGTTTCTCCGGAACCTACAATGAGCAGTTCTTC.

The rearrangement links TRBV6-2 or TRBV6-3 to TRBJ2-7, with TRBD1 as a possible D gene (5 bases). Deletions cut 2 bases from V and 3 bases from J, with 8 bases between. Germline values: CDR1 MNHEY, CDR2 SVGEGT. This CDR3 contains 13 residues. CDR3 in amino acids: CASSYAQGYEQYF. The CDR3 DNA sequence: TGTGCCAGCAGTTACGCGCAGGGCTACGAGCAGTACTTC.

This clonotype was seen a few times. The chain uses TRBV9 and TRBJ2-3; D is undetermined. Trimming removed 1 base from V and 1 base from J, with 4 bases in between. The CDR3 consists of 13 residues. CDR1 and CDR2 from the germline V gene are SGDLS and YYNGEE. The CDR3 DNA reads TGTGCCAGCAGCGTAAGAGGCACAGATACGCAGTATTTT. Amino acid sequence: CASSVRGTDTQYF.

The gene calls are TRBV11-2 and TRBJ2-7; the D call may be TRBD1 or TRBD2 (5 bases each). Looked up from germline, CDR1 is SGHAT and CDR2 is FQNNGV. V dropped 5 bases and J dropped 2 bases, with 7 bases sitting between them. The length of the CDR3 is 12 residues. Here the CDR3 reads CASSEGTYEQYF. In DNA, the CDR3 is TGTGCCAGCAGCGAGGGGACCTACGAGCAGTACTTC.

V is TRBV5-6 and J is TRBJ2-3, with D possibly TRBD1 on 5 matching bases. The V gene's germline CDR1 is SGHDT and CDR2 YYEEEE. The CDR3 is 14 amino acids. The V and J ends lost 4 bases and 4 bases respectively, with 13 bases between them. CDR3 sequence reads: CASSLWTTPDTQYF. In nucleotides, the CDR3 is TGTGCCAGCAGCCTATGGACAACCCCAGATACGCAGTATTTT.

There are a few counts of this clonotype. The chain links TRBV28 to TRBJ2-1, with 15 bases matching TRBD2. Trimming at V came to 4 bases and at J to 6 bases, leaving 10 bases not matched to a gene. Germline-derived CDR1 and CDR2 are MDHEN and SYDVKM. The CDR3 sequence is 18 residues long. The CDR3 sequence: CASSYPGLAGGIVNEQFF. The DNA for the CDR3 is TGTGCCAGCAGTTACCCGGGACTAGCGGGAGGAATCGTCAATGAGCAGTTCTTC.

The chain uses TRBV12-5 and TRBJ2-7, with no clear D. V lost 2 bases and J 3 bases, leaving 5 bases between the germline ends. This CDR3 is built from 12 residues. Germline V gene lookup returns CDR1 LGHNT and CDR2 FRNRAP. In DNA, the CDR3 is TGTGCTAGTGGTTTGTCCATCTACGAGCAGTACTTC. It is translated as CASGLSIYEQYF.

The rearrangement joins TRBV28 to TRBJ1-3; 10 bases fit TRBD1. CDR3 size: 15 residues. The germline V gene has CDR1 MDHEN and CDR2 SYDVKM. V trimming: 4 bases; J trimming: 6 bases; junction bases outside the gene matches: 6. This chain's CDR3 is CASSSPGTGVNTIYF. DNA for the CDR3: TGTGCCAGCAGTTCCCCCGGGACAGGGGTAAACACCATATATTTT.

This chain joins TRBV3-1 and TRBJ1-4; 8 bases fit TRBD1. The V and J ends lost 1 base and 11 bases, in that order; junction bases with no gene match: 9. CDR1 LGHDT and CDR2 YNNKEL come from the germline V gene (reference sequence). The CDR3 totals 15 residues. The CDR3 sequence: CASSQGGTGQNKLFF. The CDR3, as DNA: TGTGCCAGCAGCCAAGGGGGGACAGGTCAGAATAAACTGTTTTTT.

The chain is built from TRBV6-6 and TRBJ2-3; 8 bases map to TRBD1. The CDR3 runs to 15 residues. Germline loops: CDR1 MNHNY, CDR2 SVGAGI (reference sequence). V shed 6 bases and J 3 bases; nucleotides not matched to a gene: 8. CDR3 in DNA: TGTGCCAGCAGCCCCGGACAGGGTGGGACAGATACGCAGTATTTT. It codes for CASSPGQGGTDTQYF.

This clonotype was counted at least ten times. The CDR3 spells CSVESRTNTEAFF. CDR3 in DNA: TGCAGCGTTGAGTCCAGGACGAACACTGAAGCTTTCTTT. The chain recombines TRBV29-1 with TRBJ1-1; the D is unclear. This CDR3 spans 13 amino acids. Germline V gene data show CDR1 as SQVTM and CDR2 as ANQGSEA. V lost 3 bases and J 1 base, leaving 9 bases between the germline ends.

The chain uses TRBV7-6 and TRBJ2-3; the D is unclear. The germline gives CDR1 SGHVS, CDR2 FNYEAQ. Trimming removed 5 bases from V and 0 bases from J, with 9 bases in between. This CDR3 has 14 residues. This CDR3 is CASSPASSTDTQYF. The CDR3, as DNA: TGTGCCAGCAGCCCGGCGAGCAGCACAGATACGCAGTATTTT.

J is TRBJ2-7 and V is TRBV4-3; TRBD1 matches at 10 bases. The junction had 4 bases not matched to a gene; V was cut back by 5 bases and J by 0 bases. There are 15 residues in the CDR3. The germline V gene has CDR1 LGHNA and CDR2 YSLEER. CDR3 residues: CASSARDRGSYEQYF. In nucleotides, the CDR3 is TGCGCCAGCAGCGCCCGGGACAGGGGCTCCTACGAGCAGTACTTC.

This clonotype has at least ten counts. The V gene is TRBV29-1, the J gene TRBJ1-2; 10 bases match TRBD1. Germline CDR1 reads SQVTM; CDR2 reads ANQGSEA. With V trimmed by 1 base and J by 2 bases, 1 base remained unmatched. The CDR3 is made up of 14 amino acids. Here the CDR3 reads CSVEGGQGNYGYTF. CDR3 DNA sequence: TGCAGCGTTGAAGGGGGACAGGGGAACTATGGCTACACCTTC.

This clonotype has at least ten counts. V gene TRBV6-1 combines with J gene TRBJ1-4; D may be TRBD1 (6 bases). V was shortened by 0 bases and J by 8 bases, with 16 bases between the two germline ends. Germline-derived CDR1 and CDR2 are MNHNS and SASEGT. The CDR3 sequence is 16 residues long. The chain's CDR3 is CASSEAAQGREEKLFF. CDR3 sequence (DNA): TGTGCCAGCAGTGAAGCAGCCCAGGGGAGAGAAGAAAAACTGTTTTTT.

The sample holds a few counts of this clonotype. The V and J genes are TRBV5-1 and TRBJ2-3; 7 bases agree with TRBD1. Germline loops: CDR1 SGHRS, CDR2 YFSETQ. Trimming took 5 bases from V and 6 from J; bases not matched to a gene: 15. The CDR3 length is 16 residues. The CDR3 protein is CASRYSRQGSSDTQYF. The DNA for the CDR3 is TGCGCCAGCAGATATTCTAGACAGGGTTCATCTGATACGCAGTATTTT.